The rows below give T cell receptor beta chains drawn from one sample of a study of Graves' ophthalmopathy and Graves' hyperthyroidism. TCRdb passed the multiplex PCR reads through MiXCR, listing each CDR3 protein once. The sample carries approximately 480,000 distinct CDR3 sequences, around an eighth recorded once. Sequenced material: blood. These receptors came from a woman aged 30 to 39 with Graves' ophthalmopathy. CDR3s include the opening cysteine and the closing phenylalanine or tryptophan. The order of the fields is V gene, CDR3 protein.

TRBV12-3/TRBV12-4 CASRDLQNTEAFF
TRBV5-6 CASSLNIGELFF
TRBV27 CASSNGNTEAFF
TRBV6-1 CASSDRTGLGYYNEQFF
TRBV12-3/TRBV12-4 CASSLVIGVGAFF
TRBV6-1 CASNIGEATGELFF
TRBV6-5 CASSFQAYGYTF
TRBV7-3 CASSRDTMSGELFF
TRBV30 CAWAGTENSPLHF
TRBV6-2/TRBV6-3 CASSYLFPGLLSYEQYF
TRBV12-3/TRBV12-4 CASSPAFGSSYEQYF
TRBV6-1 CASSEEPHNEQFF